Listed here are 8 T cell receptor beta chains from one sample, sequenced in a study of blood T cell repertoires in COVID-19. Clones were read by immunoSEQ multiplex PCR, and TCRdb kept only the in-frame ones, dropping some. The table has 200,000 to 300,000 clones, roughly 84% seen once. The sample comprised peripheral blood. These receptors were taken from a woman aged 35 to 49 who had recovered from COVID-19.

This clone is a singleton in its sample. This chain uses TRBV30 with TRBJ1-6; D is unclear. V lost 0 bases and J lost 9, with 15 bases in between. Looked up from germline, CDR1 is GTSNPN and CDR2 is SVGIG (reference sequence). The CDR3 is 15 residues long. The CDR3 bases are TGTGCCTGGAGTGTCCTGGGAGTTGGACGTTCACCCCTCCACTTT. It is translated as CAWSVLGVGRSPLHF.

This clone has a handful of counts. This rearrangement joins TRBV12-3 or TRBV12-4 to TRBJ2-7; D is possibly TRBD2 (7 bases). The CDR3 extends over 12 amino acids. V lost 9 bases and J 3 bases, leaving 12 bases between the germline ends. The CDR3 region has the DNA TGTGCCAGTGGGGGGGCCAGCTACGAGCAGTACTTC. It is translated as CASGGASYEQYF.

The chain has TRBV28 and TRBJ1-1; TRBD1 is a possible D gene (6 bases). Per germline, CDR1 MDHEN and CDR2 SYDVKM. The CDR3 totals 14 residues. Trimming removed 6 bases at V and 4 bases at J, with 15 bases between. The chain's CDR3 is CASRAYRVSTEAFF. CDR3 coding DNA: TGTGCCAGCAGGGCGTACAGGGTTTCCACTGAAGCTTTCTTT.

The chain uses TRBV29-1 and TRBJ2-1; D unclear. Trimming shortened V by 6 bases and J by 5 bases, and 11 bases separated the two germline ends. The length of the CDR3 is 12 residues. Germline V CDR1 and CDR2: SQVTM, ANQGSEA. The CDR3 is CSVVRAHNEQFF. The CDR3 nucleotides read TGCAGCGTCGTAAGAGCACACAATGAGCAGTTCTTC.

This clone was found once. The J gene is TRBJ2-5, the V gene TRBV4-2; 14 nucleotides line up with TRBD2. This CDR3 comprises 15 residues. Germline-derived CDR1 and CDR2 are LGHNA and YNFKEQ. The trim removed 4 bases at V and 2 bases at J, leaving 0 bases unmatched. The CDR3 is CASSRTSGGQETQYF. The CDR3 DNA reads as TGTGCCAGCAGCCGGACTAGCGGGGGGCAAGAGACCCAGTACTTC.

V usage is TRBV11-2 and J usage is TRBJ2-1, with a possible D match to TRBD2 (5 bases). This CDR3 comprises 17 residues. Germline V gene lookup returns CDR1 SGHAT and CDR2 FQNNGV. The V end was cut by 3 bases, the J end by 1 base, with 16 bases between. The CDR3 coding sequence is TGTGCCAGCAGCTTTTTGTACGGGGTTTCTTCCTACAATGAGCAGTTCTTC. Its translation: CASSFLYGVSSYNEQFF.

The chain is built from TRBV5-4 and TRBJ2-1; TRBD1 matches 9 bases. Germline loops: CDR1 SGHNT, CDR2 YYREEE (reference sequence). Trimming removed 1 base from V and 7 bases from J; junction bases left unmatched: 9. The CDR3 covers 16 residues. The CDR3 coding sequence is TGTGCCAGCAGCTTGTTTTTGGGACAGGGTGCAAATGAGCAGTTCTTC. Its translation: CASSLFLGQGANEQFF. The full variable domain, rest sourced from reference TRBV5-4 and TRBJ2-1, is ETGVTQSPTHLIKTRGQQVTLRCSSQSGHNTVSWYQQALGQGPQFIFQYYREEENGRGNFPPRFSGLQFPNYSSELNVNALELDDSALYLCASSLFLGQGANEQFFGPGTRLTVL.

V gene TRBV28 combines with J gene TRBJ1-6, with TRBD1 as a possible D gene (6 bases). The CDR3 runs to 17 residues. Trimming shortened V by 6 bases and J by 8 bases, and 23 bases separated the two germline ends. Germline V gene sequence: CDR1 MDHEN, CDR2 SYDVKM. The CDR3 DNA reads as TGTGCCAGCAGCCCCGTTGAAGACAGGTCGGACGATTCACCCCTCCACTTT. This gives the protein CASSPVEDRSDDSPLHF.